The 20 T cell receptor beta chains listed next were all sequenced from one sample in a study of spatial heterogeneity in lung cancer (dated by TCRdb to the late 2010s). Library preparation used 5' RACE. This sample was sequenced with a NextSeq 500. Using fastp at Q25 and MiXCR, TCRdb reprocessed the public reads and kept productive beta chains. Every CDR3 protein is listed once, alongside the most common genes and DNA of its rows. The sample table records over 50,000 distinct CDR3 sequences; 6.3% of these occur just once. In total, the top ten clones hold about 14% of the sample. The time point label, as the study defines it: sample taken at primary tumor resection. The sample here was PBMCs, taken at surgery. The origin of the receptors is a female donor with early-stage non-small cell lung cancer.

This chain uses TRBV20-1 with TRBJ2-5; D uncertain. The CDR3 covers 12 residues. Trimming cost V 7 bases and J 0 bases, with 9 bases left between them. The germline CDR1 and CDR2 sequences are DFQATT and SNEGSKA (reference sequence). The CDR3 bases are TGCAGTGTGGTCCGGGACCAAGAGACCCAGTACTTC. This translates into CSVVRDQETQYF.

The chain has TRBV20-1 and TRBJ1-1; D is undetermined. The CDR3 spans 12 residues. V was clipped by 6 bases and J by 1 base, with 9 bases between them. From germline, CDR1 is DFQATT and CDR2 SNEGSKA (reference sequence). This CDR3 reads CSAVKQNTEAFF. CDR3 DNA: TGCAGTGCCGTCAAGCAGAACACTGAAGCTTTCTTT.

The chain couples TRBV14 to TRBJ1-2, with D possibly being TRBD1 (5 bases). Trimming removed 3 bases from V and 4 bases from J, with 18 bases in between. This CDR3 region has 16 residues. In germline, CDR1 is SGHDN, CDR2 FVKESK. The CDR3 reads CASSQGAGGRSYGYTF. DNA of the CDR3: TGTGCCAGCAGCCAGGGTGCTGGGGGTAGGAGCTATGGCTACACCTTC.

This clonotype was seen at least ten times. The rearrangement joins TRBV29-1 to TRBJ2-7; D is possibly TRBD2 (7 bases). The CDR3 extends over 13 amino acids. CDR1 and CDR2 (germline): SQVTM, ANQGSEA. Trimming cost V 2 bases and J 5 bases, with 13 bases left between them. The CDR3 nucleotides read TGCAGCGTTGAAAGGGGGGGATGCCACGAGCAGTACGTC. It translates to CSVERGGCHEQYV.

This clonotype was seen a few times. The chain employs TRBV7-2 and TRBJ1-5; possible D gene TRBD1, 6 bases. Germline V gene lookup returns CDR1 SGHTA and CDR2 FQGNSA. The length of the CDR3 is 14 residues. The V end lost 5 bases, the J end lost 7 bases, and 15 bases lay between the germline ends. DNA for the CDR3: TGTGCCAGCAGCCCCCATGGGGGGCCGCAGCCCCAGCATTTT. As protein: CASSPHGGPQPQHF.

This clonotype came up a few times. This chain connects TRBV3-1 to TRBJ2-5, with TRBD2 matching over 9 bases. Germline lookup yields CDR1 LGHDT and CDR2 YNNKEL (reference sequence). The CDR3 runs to 13 residues. V was pared by 8 bases and J by 4 bases, with 5 bases of the junction left unmatched. CDR3 nucleotide sequence: TGTGCCAGCGGCAATAGCGGGGGAGAGACCCAGTACTTC. Translated, it gives CASGNSGGETQYF.

This clonotype was picked up one time. The gene calls are TRBV7-8 and TRBJ2-5; D may be TRBD1 (5 bases). The CDR3 is made up of 15 amino acids. CDR1 SGHVS and CDR2 FQNEAQ come from the germline V gene. V was cut by 3 bases and J by 2 bases, with 13 bases left in between. The CDR3 DNA is TGTGCCAGCAGCTTCCAGGGATTGGCGCAAGAGACCCAGTACTTC. This encodes CASSFQGLAQETQYF.

This clonotype appeared a few times. The rearrangement links TRBV3-1 to TRBJ1-2; a possible D gene is TRBD1 (6 bases). The CDR3 contains 15 residues. The germline V gene has CDR1 LGHDT and CDR2 YNNKEL (reference sequence). V was shortened by 0 bases and J by 6 bases, with 14 bases between the two germline ends. The CDR3 DNA sequence: TGTGCCAGCAGCCAAGACGGGGGCAGTTTCAATGGCTACACCTTC. This translates into CASSQDGGSFNGYTF.

This chain uses TRBV4-2 with TRBJ2-3; D possibly corresponds to TRBD1 (5 bases). The CDR3 spans 16 residues. Looked up from germline, CDR1 is LGHNA and CDR2 is YNFKEQ. Trimming removed 0 bases at V and 6 bases at J, with 16 bases between. DNA of the CDR3: TGTGCCAGCAGCCAAGATCTACAGGTGGGAAGGGATACGCAGTATTTT. Translated, it gives CASSQDLQVGRDTQYF.

This clonotype was found a few times. The chain links TRBV12-3 or TRBV12-4 to TRBJ1-1; TRBD1 aligns across 7 bases. Trimming at V came to 5 bases and at J to 5 bases, leaving 8 bases not matched to a gene. CDR3 length equals 14 residues. CDR3 nucleotides: TGTGCCAGCAGTACAGGGGCTGAACGAACTGAAGCTTTCTTT. Protein sequence: CASSTGAERTEAFF.

This clonotype was detected ten times or more. The rearrangement joins TRBV12-3 or TRBV12-4 to TRBJ1-1, with 7 bases aligning to TRBD1. V was pared by 5 bases and J by 1 base, with 4 bases of the junction left unmatched. The length of the CDR3 is 14 residues. CDR3 residues: CASSPGTANTEAFF. In nucleotides, the CDR3 is TGTGCCAGCAGTCCCGGGACAGCGAACACTGAAGCTTTCTTT.

This clonotype occurred many times. The chain recombines TRBV20-1 with TRBJ2-2; possibly TRBD1 for D (7 bases). The CDR3 has 16 amino acids. Germline CDR1 is DFQATT and CDR2 is SNEGSKA (reference sequence). V shed 0 bases and J shed 1 base, with 12 bases lying between them. The DNA for the CDR3 is TGCAGTGCTAGAGATGGAGGGGGCGTGAACACCGGGGAGCTGTTTTTT. Translation gives CSARDGGGVNTGELFF.

The chain is built from TRBV20-1 and TRBJ2-3; TRBD2 matches 8 bases. In germline, CDR1 is DFQATT, CDR2 SNEGSKA (reference sequence). The CDR3 contains 16 residues. Trimming took 3 bases from V and 4 from J; bases not matched to a gene: 12. Here the CDR3 reads CSASLAGGSFADTQYF. CDR3 bases: TGCAGTGCTAGCCTCGCGGGAGGATCGTTTGCAGATACGCAGTATTTT.

V is TRBV11-2 and J is TRBJ1-1, with D uncertain. The CDR3 consists of 12 residues. Trimming stripped 5 bases from V and 3 bases from J, with 7 bases between. Germline-derived CDR1 and CDR2 are SGHAT and FQNNGV. The CDR3 sequence: CASSPADTEAFF. In DNA, the CDR3 is TGTGCCAGCAGCCCCGCCGACACTGAAGCTTTCTTT.

This clonotype was detected a few times. The chain joins TRBV27 to TRBJ1-2, with 8 bases fitting TRBD1. V dropped 5 bases and J dropped 6; count of bases not matched to a gene: 5. This CDR3 is 13 amino acids long. Germline-derived CDR1 and CDR2 are MNHEY and SMNVEV (reference sequence). The CDR3 spells CASSPLDRDGYTF. In DNA, the CDR3 is TGTGCCAGCAGTCCTTTGGACAGGGATGGCTACACCTTC.

V usage is TRBV7-9 and J usage is TRBJ2-3, with 10 bases identical to TRBD1. The CDR3 is made up of 16 amino acids. The J segment lost 0 bases and the V segment lost 6 bases, leaving 6 bases of the junction unmatched. Germline V gene sequence: CDR1 SEHNR, CDR2 FQNEAQ (reference sequence). CDR3 residues: CASRSRQGASTDTQYF. The CDR3 nucleotides read TGTGCCAGCAGATCCCGACAGGGGGCTAGCACAGATACGCAGTATTTT. Based on the CDR3 plus reference TRBV7-9 and TRBJ2-3, the full variable domain is DTGVSQNPRHKITKRGQNVTFRCDPISEHNRLYWYRQTLGQGPEFLTYFQNEAQLEKSRLLSDRFSAERPKGSFSTLEIQRTEQGDSAMYLCASRSRQGASTDTQYFGPGTRLTVL.

This chain joins TRBV5-1 and TRBJ2-7; tentatively, D is TRBD1 or TRBD2 (5 bases each). The CDR3 consists of 15 residues. In germline, CDR1 is SGHRS, CDR2 YFSETQ. V shed 0 bases and J shed 3 bases, with 13 bases lying between them. CDR3 coding DNA: TGCGCCAGCAGCTTGGCCAGGCAGGGACGCTACGAGCAGTACTTC. Its translation: CASSLARQGRYEQYF.

The sample holds many counts of this clonotype. The gene calls are TRBV6-2 or TRBV6-3 and TRBJ2-4, with D possibly being TRBD1 (5 bases). Germline CDR1 reads MNHEY; CDR2 reads SVGEGT. With 0 bases removed from V and 0 bases from J, the gap between germline ends came to 9 bases. The CDR3 sequence is 16 residues long. The CDR3 bases are TGTGCCAGCAGTTACTCGACAGATCTAGCCAAAAACATTCAGTACTTC. The encoded protein is CASSYSTDLAKNIQYF.

The rearrangement joins TRBV6-5 to TRBJ2-2; D is unresolved. The CDR3 is made up of 13 amino acids. V was clipped by 2 bases and J by 5 bases, with 6 bases between them. Germline CDR1 MNHEY, CDR2 SVGAGI. CDR3 protein: CASSYIRTGELFF. CDR3 DNA: TGTGCCAGCAGTTACATAAGGACCGGGGAGCTGTTTTTT.

This clonotype was found many times. CDR3 region: CASSPTFPGANVLTF. CDR3 nucleotides: TGTGCCAGCAGCCCAACGTTTCCCGGGGCCAACGTCCTGACTTTC. V usage is TRBV7-9 and J usage is TRBJ2-6, with unresolved D. Germline CDR1 is SEHNR and CDR2 is FQNEAQ (reference sequence). The CDR3 is 15 amino acids. Trimming stripped 5 bases from V and 4 bases from J, with 12 bases between.